Listed here are 18 T cell receptor beta chains from one sample, sequenced in a study of cytomegalovirus exposure and HLA in healthy donors. Primers: 60 Vbeta forward and 13 Jbeta reverse. Clones were sequenced by immunoSEQ multiplex PCR, and TCRdb holds only the in-frame ones, with some missing. The table records some 130,000 clones, over 70% of them present only once. Sequencing used PBMCs. Receptor source: a woman younger than 35 in good health and CMV-seronegative.

This rearrangement joins TRBV11-2 to TRBJ2-1; D is unclear. The CDR3 has 11 amino acids. CDR1 is SGHAT and CDR2 is FQNNGV in the germline V gene. V dropped 4 bases and J dropped 6 bases, with 4 bases sitting between them. Here the CDR3 reads CASSSRNEQFF. The CDR3 DNA is TGTGCCAGCAGCTCCCGCAATGAGCAGTTCTTC.

A single count supports this clone. V and J are TRBV30 and TRBJ2-7; D unclear. Trimming stripped 0 bases from V and 2 bases from J, with 17 bases between. CDR1 and CDR2 from the germline V gene are GTSNPN and SVGIG (reference sequence). This CDR3 is 16 amino acids long. The CDR3 DNA is TGTGCCTGGAGTGTAGGTTTGGGCAGGCGAACCTACGAGCAGTACTTC. This translates into CAWSVGLGRRTYEQYF.

In its sample, this clone was seen a few times. The CDR3 DNA sequence: TGTGCCAGCAGTGAAGCGCTAGGAGAGCCTCAGCCCCAGCATTTT. Translation: CASSEALGEPQPQHF. V is TRBV2 and J is TRBJ1-5; D is undetermined. The germline V gene encodes CDR1 SNHLY and CDR2 FYNNEI. The CDR3 is 15 amino acids. Trimming shortened V by 0 bases and J by 6 bases, and 12 bases separated the two germline ends.

This clone was seen once. The DNA for the CDR3 is TGTGCCAGCAGCTTAGGAGCGGGAGGACTCAGCACAGATACGCAGTATTTT. This codes for CASSLGAGGLSTDTQYF. The V call is TRBV7-9, the J call TRBJ2-3; TRBD2 agrees at 9 bases. The CDR3 loop spans 17 amino acids. Germline loops: CDR1 SEHNR, CDR2 FQNEAQ (reference sequence). J was trimmed by 0 bases and V by 1 base; bases with no gene match: 5.

The chain carries TRBV10-3 and TRBJ1-1; possible D gene TRBD1, 6 bases. Germline V CDR1 and CDR2: ENHRY, SYGVKD. V dropped 7 bases and J dropped 1 base, with 13 bases sitting between them. The CDR3 contains 14 residues. The CDR3 reads CAITSGTRNTEAFF. The CDR3 DNA is TGTGCCATCACCTCCGGGACACGGAACACTGAAGCTTTCTTT.

This chain uses TRBV7-9 with TRBJ2-5; 10 bases fit TRBD1. CDR1 is SEHNR and CDR2 is FQNEAQ in the germline V gene (reference sequence). The CDR3 loop spans 16 amino acids. The ends lost 3 bases at V and 2 bases at J; junction bases unmatched: 6. The CDR3 loop is CASSLAPGQGQETQYF. The CDR3 DNA reads TGTGCCAGCAGCTTGGCCCCGGGACAGGGGCAAGAGACCCAGTACTTC.

The chain couples TRBV30 to TRBJ2-7; perhaps TRBD2 as D (6 bases). Germline V gives CDR1 GTSNPN, CDR2 SVGIG (reference sequence). V shed 0 bases and J shed 1 base, with 10 bases lying between them. The CDR3 sequence is 14 residues long. CDR3: CAWSVRGRSYEQYF. The CDR3 DNA is TGTGCCTGGAGTGTACGAGGGAGGTCCTACGAGCAGTACTTC.

The chain recombines TRBV2 with TRBJ1-1, with 8 positions matching TRBD1. The CDR3 is 13 amino acids. The trim removed 8 bases at V and 10 bases at J, leaving 12 bases unmatched. The V gene's germline CDR1 is SNHLY and CDR2 FYNNEI. As DNA, the CDR3 is TGTGCCAGCCGGGACAGGCTGAGACCCCCAGCTTTCTTT. It codes for CASRDRLRPPAFF.

This chain joins TRBV2 and TRBJ1-4, with 7 bases that match TRBD1. This CDR3 is 14 amino acids long. V lost 6 bases, J lost 8 bases, and 9 bases stayed unmatched. Germline assignment: CDR1 SNHLY and CDR2 FYNNEI. CDR3 sequence: CASRVQGMAEKLFF. DNA of the CDR3: TGTGCCAGCAGGGTACAGGGGATGGCGGAAAAACTGTTTTTT.

This sequence joins TRBV30 and TRBJ1-2, with D possibly TRBD1 on 5 matching bases. Germline assignment: CDR1 GTSNPN and CDR2 SVGIG (reference sequence). This CDR3 region has 13 residues. V was trimmed by 4 bases and J by 8 bases, leaving 17 bases between them. Here the CDR3 reads CAWTGDGGRGYTF. The CDR3, as DNA: TGTGCCTGGACCGGGGACGGGGGAAGAGGCTACACCTTC.

The chain couples TRBV19 to TRBJ2-6, with a possible D match to TRBD2 (6 bases). With 6 bases removed from V and 2 bases from J, the gap between germline ends came to 11 bases. The CDR3 extends over 15 amino acids. The germline V gene has CDR1 LNHDA and CDR2 SQIVND (reference sequence). CDR3 loop: CASSQGGPGANVLTF. The CDR3 DNA reads TGTGCCAGTAGCCAAGGAGGGCCTGGGGCCAACGTCCTGACTTTC.

The chain uses TRBV10-2 and TRBJ2-2, with D perhaps TRBD1 (6 bases). The V and J ends lost 8 bases and 4 bases respectively, with 11 bases between them. The CDR3 consists of 13 residues. Germline lookup yields CDR1 WSHSY and CDR2 SAAADI. The CDR3 sequence: CASGGDSTGELFF. CDR3 sequence (DNA): TGCGCCAGCGGGGGCGACTCCACCGGGGAGCTGTTTTTT.

This clone was observed a handful of times. The chain links TRBV12-5 to TRBJ2-4; 7 nucleotides agree with TRBD1. The CDR3 sequence is 12 residues long. V lost 6 bases, J lost 8 bases, and 4 bases stayed unmatched. Germline loops: CDR1 LGHNT, CDR2 FRNRAP. The CDR3 DNA reads TGTGCTAGTGGCCTGGACAGGTACATTCAGTACTTC. Amino acids: CASGLDRYIQYF. Supplemented by reference TRBV12-5 and TRBJ2-4, the full variable domain reads DARVTQTPRHKVTEMGQEVTMRCQPILGHNTVFWYRQTMMQGLELLAYFRNRAPLDDSGMPKDRFSAEMPDATLATLKIQPSEPRDSAVYFCASGLDRYIQYFGAGTRLSVL.

The chain carries TRBV5-4 and TRBJ2-3; D gene ambiguous. Trimming took 6 bases from V and 2 from J, leaving 19 bases between them. There are 16 residues in the CDR3. The germline gives CDR1 SGHNT, CDR2 YYREEE (reference sequence). CDR3 sequence (DNA): TGTGCCAGCACCCCACGGTCCCGAGGAAACACAGATACGCAGTATTTT. This gives the protein CASTPRSRGNTDTQYF.

This chain joins TRBV5-1 and TRBJ2-7; 9 bases agree with TRBD2. The J segment lost 0 bases and the V segment lost 4 bases, leaving 5 bases of the junction unmatched. Germline lookup yields CDR1 SGHRS and CDR2 YFSETQ. The CDR3 runs to 15 residues. The CDR3 loop is CASSPGGGDSYEQYF. CDR3 sequence (DNA): TGCGCCAGCAGCCCTGGCGGGGGGGACTCCTACGAGCAGTACTTC.

The chain uses TRBV5-1 and TRBJ2-6; 9 bases match TRBD1. Germline CDR1 and CDR2: SGHRS and YFSETQ. With 8 bases clipped from V and 3 bases from J, the junction kept 9 bases outside the gene matches. This CDR3 has 16 residues. DNA for the CDR3: TGCGCCAGTTGGACAGGGGTTTTGGGTGGGGCCAACGTCCTGACTTTC. It encodes CASWTGVLGGANVLTF.

This rearrangement joins TRBV11-3 to TRBJ2-1; D may be TRBD1 (5 bases). Trimming took 5 bases from V and 2 from J, leaving 10 bases between them. The germline V gene encodes CDR1 SGHNT and CDR2 YENEEA. The CDR3 consists of 14 residues. CDR3 region: CASSPGAAYNEQFF. CDR3 sequence (DNA): TGTGCCAGCAGCCCTGGGGCGGCCTACAATGAGCAGTTCTTC. Full variable domain (missing parts from reference TRBV11-3 and TRBJ2-1): EAGVVQSPRYKIIEKKQPVAFWCNPISGHNTLYWYLQNLGQGPELLIRYENEEAVDDSQLPKDRFSAERLKGVDSTLKIQPAELGDSAVYLCASSPGAAYNEQFFGPGTRLTVL.

This rearrangement joins TRBV15 to TRBJ2-5, with a weak D call TRBD2 (6 bases). V was trimmed by 1 base and J by 5 bases, leaving 14 bases between them. CDR3 length equals 15 residues. Per germline, CDR1 LNHNV and CDR2 YYDKDF (reference sequence). CDR3 bases: TGTGCCACCAGCAGAGCGGAGGGAGGTTGGGAGACCCAGTACTTC. It specifies CATSRAEGGWETQYF.